Listed here are 6 T cell receptor beta chains from one sample, sequenced in a study of glioma-infiltrating T cells. The iRepertoire nested amplicon-rescue multiplex PCR amplified TCR alpha and beta CDR3s from RNA. One entry per CDR3 protein, called by TCRdb with MiXCR from the multiplex PCR reads. The table includes around 100,000 distinct CDR3 sequences, 25% to 35% detected once. The sample taken for sequencing was glioma tissue, nonneoplastic brain tissue, or PBMCs (not recorded which). Receptors originate from a human donor with low-grade glioma or glioblastoma, undergoing nonglioma brain surgery, or in good health (not recorded which).

A remark on this clonotype: The conserved closing phenylalanine or tryptophan is absent in this CDR3, likely reflecting a read error. The V call is TRBV20-1, the J call TRBJ1-6; no firm D call. The CDR3 runs 15 residues. The germline V and J ends were trimmed by 3 bases and 7 bases, with 16 bases remaining between them. CDR1 DFQATT and CDR2 SNEGSKA come from the germline V gene (reference sequence). Here the CDR3 reads CSASGWQHENSPLHS. DNA for the CDR3: TGCAGTGCTAGCGGGTGGCAGCATGAAAATTCACCCCTCCACTCT.

This clonotype has ten or more counts. The genes are TRBV28 and TRBJ2-7; the D gene could be TRBD1 or TRBD2 (5 bases each). V lost 6 bases and J 0 bases, leaving 15 bases between the germline ends. CDR1 and CDR2 from the germline V gene are MDHEN and SYDVKM. The CDR3 runs to 15 residues. This chain's CDR3 is CASRIPGATSYEQYF. The CDR3 coding sequence is TGTGCCAGCAGGATACCCGGGGCTACCTCCTACGAGCAGTACTTC.

Worth noting for this clonotype: The junction does not match germline at one end; this may be a read error. This CDR3 reads CASSEGRVGNSPIHF. In nucleotides, the CDR3 is TGTGCCAGCAGTGAAGGTCGGGTTGGAAATTCACCCATCCACTTT. The chain joins TRBV6-5 to TRBJ1-6; no reliable D call. The germline gives CDR1 MNHEY, CDR2 SVGAGI. The CDR3 covers 15 residues.

With respect to this clonotype: Since a much larger clone is just one base distant, this may be a read error. The rearrangement links TRBV20-1 to TRBJ2-1, with 8 bases identical to TRBD2. CDR1 is DFQATT and CDR2 is SNEGSKA in the germline V gene (reference sequence). The CDR3 has 14 residues. The CDR3 region is CSAIPSGQYNEQLF. DNA of the CDR3: TGCAGTGCCATTCCTAGCGGGCAATACAATGAGCAGTTATTC.

A few counts support this clonotype. The chain is built from TRBV4-3 and TRBJ1-4; D unclear. V lost 0 bases and J lost 0, with 8 bases in between. The CDR3 loop spans 16 amino acids. Germline V gene data show CDR1 as LGHNA and CDR2 as YSLEER. The CDR3 bases are TGCGCCAGCAGCCAAGACAACCGACCAACTAATGAAAAACTGTTTTTT. It yields the protein CASSQDNRPTNEKLFF.

This clonotype came up a few times. V gene TRBV29-1 combines with J gene TRBJ2-1; the D gene is possibly TRBD1 (7 bases). The CDR3 has 13 amino acids. Trimming left V 8 bases short and J 5 bases short, with 16 bases between. Germline V gene lookup returns CDR1 SQVTM and CDR2 ANQGSEA. The CDR3 DNA is TGCAGCTACCGGGCAGGGGGGAACAATGAGCAGTTCTTC. It encodes CSYRAGGNNEQFF.